The next 17 T cell receptor beta chains were all read from a single sample in a study of T cell responses to AZD1222 COVID-19 vaccine. Only in-frame clones appear in the TCRdb table, and some are missing; sequencing was by immunoSEQ multiplex PCR. This table holds about 130,000 clones, about 90% found once. Sequenced material: peripheral blood, taken on day 0 of AZD1222 vaccination. The receptors were gathered from an adult in good health.

The chain links TRBV7-9 to TRBJ1-1, with D unresolved. CDR1 is SEHNR and CDR2 is FQNEAQ in the germline V gene (reference sequence). There are 13 residues in the CDR3. Trimming took off 5 bases at V and 3 bases at J, with 10 bases between the two ends. The CDR3 loop reads CASSTPMDTEAFF. For the CDR3, the DNA is TGTGCCAGCAGCACCCCGATGGACACTGAAGCTTTCTTT.

This CDR3 is CASSLSDTDTQYF. DNA of the CDR3: TGCGCCAGCAGCTTAAGCGACACAGATACGCAGTATTTT. The V gene is TRBV5-1, the J gene TRBJ2-3; D is unclear. The germline CDR1 and CDR2 sequences are SGHRS and YFSETQ. The CDR3 extends over 13 amino acids. Trimming took 2 bases from V and 2 from J, leaving 6 bases between them.

This clone was seen only a few times. This chain joins TRBV30 and TRBJ1-1; D ambiguous. V was clipped by 5 bases and J by 7 bases, with 11 bases between them. Germline lookup yields CDR1 GTSNPN and CDR2 SVGIG (reference sequence). The CDR3 loop spans 11 amino acids. This CDR3 reads CAWHYLREAFF. The CDR3, as DNA: TGTGCCTGGCATTATCTACGTGAAGCTTTCTTT.

The rearrangement uses TRBV15 and TRBJ1-1, with 10 bases that match TRBD1. The CDR3 covers 13 residues. Germline V gives CDR1 LNHNV, CDR2 YYDKDF (reference sequence). V lost 6 bases to trimming and J lost 6 bases; unmatched junction nucleotides: 4. The CDR3, as DNA: TGTGCCACCAGAATGACAGGGGGCTCTGAAGCTTTCTTT. This codes for CATRMTGGSEAFF.

V usage is TRBV5-4 and J usage is TRBJ2-5; D is unclear. CDR3 length: 16 amino acids. Trimming pared 2 bases from V and 4 bases from J, leaving 18 bases between. Germline V gene data show CDR1 as SGHNT and CDR2 as YYREEE (reference sequence). The CDR3 spells CASSLWASGGGETQYF. CDR3 nucleotide sequence: TGTGCCAGCAGCTTATGGGCCTCAGGCGGTGGAGAGACCCAGTACTTC.

The chain combines TRBV5-1 with TRBJ1-6, with a weak D call TRBD1 (5 bases). The CDR3 covers 17 residues. Germline CDR1 is SGHRS and CDR2 is YFSETQ. V dropped 4 bases and J dropped 9 bases, with 23 bases sitting between them. The CDR3 DNA reads TGCGCCAGCAGCAGCGGGACCCCAGCTCCTTTAGGTTCACCCCTCCACTTT. Amino acid sequence: CASSSGTPAPLGSPLHF.

The chain combines TRBV6-5 with TRBJ1-5; D is unclear. V shed 7 bases and J shed 6 bases, with 19 bases lying between them. This CDR3 contains 15 residues. Looked up from germline, CDR1 is MNHEY and CDR2 is SVGAGI. CDR3 residues: CASTPRLGPGQPQHF. In DNA form, the CDR3 reads TGTGCCAGCACCCCCAGACTAGGCCCGGGTCAGCCCCAGCATTTT.

This chain links TRBV27 with TRBJ1-4; D unclear. The CDR3 runs to 13 residues. The germline V gene has CDR1 MNHEY and CDR2 SMNVEV (reference sequence). Trimming removed 8 bases from V and 2 bases from J, with 9 bases in between. The CDR3 DNA is TGTGCCAGCCGAGGAAGGACTAATGAAAAACTGTTTTTT. It translates to CASRGRTNEKLFF.

V and J are TRBV19 and TRBJ1-1, with unresolved D. The CDR3 contains 11 residues. The V end lost 1 base, the J end lost 8 bases, and 5 bases lay between the germline ends. The germline V gene has CDR1 LNHDA and CDR2 SQIVND (reference sequence). CDR3 residues: CASSIVTEAFF. For the CDR3, the DNA is TGTGCCAGTAGTATAGTGACAGAAGCTTTCTTT.

This sequence joins TRBV18 and TRBJ1-5; TRBD1 agrees at 10 bases. Germline CDR1 and CDR2: KGHSH and LQKENI. This CDR3 is built from 15 residues. V lost 3 bases to trimming and J lost 5 bases; unmatched junction nucleotides: 4. CDR3 nucleotides: TGTGCCAGCTCACCCGACAGGGGGCTTCATCAGCCCCAGCATTTT. This translates into CASSPDRGLHQPQHF.

There are a few counts of this clone. The chain's CDR3 is CASSSLAANTDTQYF. The CDR3 DNA is TGTGCCAGCAGCTCACTAGCGGCGAACACAGATACGCAGTATTTT. The gene calls are TRBV28 and TRBJ2-3; 8 bases align to TRBD2. The V and J ends lost 6 bases and 2 bases, in that order; junction bases with no gene match: 7. Per the germline V gene, CDR1 is MDHEN and CDR2 is SYDVKM. The CDR3 is 15 residues long. Variable domain in full (rest from reference TRBV28 and TRBJ2-3): DVKVTQSSRYLVKRTGEKVFLECVQDMDHENMFWYRQDPGLGLRLIYFSYDVKMKEKGDIPEGYSVSREKKERFSLILESASTNQTSMYLCASSSLAANTDTQYFGPGTRLTVL.

This chain links TRBV7-3 with TRBJ2-7; the D gene is possibly TRBD2 (6 bases). V lost 4 bases, J lost 0 bases, and 13 bases lay in between. The CDR3 runs 15 residues. CDR1 and CDR2 (germline): SGHTA, FQGTGA. CDR3: CASSSAPGSSYEQYF. The DNA for the CDR3 is TGTGCCAGCAGCTCCGCCCCCGGGAGCTCCTACGAGCAGTACTTC. The variable domain in full, completed from reference TRBV7-3 and TRBJ2-7, reads GAGVSQTPSNKVTEKGKYVELRCDPISGHTALYWYRQSLGQGPEFLIYFQGTGAADDSGLPNDRFFAVRPEGSVSTLKIQRTERGDSAVYLCASSSAPGSSYEQYFGPGTRLTVT.

V gene TRBV5-1 combines with J gene TRBJ2-7; possibly TRBD1 for D (5 bases). V lost 0 bases and J lost 3, with 10 bases in between. CDR3 size: 14 residues. Germline lookup yields CDR1 SGHRS and CDR2 YFSETQ. The CDR3 nucleotides read TGCGCCAGCAGCTTGGTTCAGGGAAACTACGAGCAGTACTTC. It yields the protein CASSLVQGNYEQYF.

This clone was observed a single time. The rearrangement uses TRBV3-1 (or the pseudogene TRBV3-2) and TRBJ1-2, with D possibly being TRBD1 (5 bases). The germline gives CDR1 LGHDT, CDR2 YNNKEL (reference sequence). V lost 1 base and J 6 bases, leaving 12 bases between the germline ends. The CDR3 contains 14 residues. This chain's CDR3 is CASSQVPRDDGYTF. CDR3 sequence (DNA): TGTGCCAGCAGCCAAGTCCCCAGGGATGATGGCTACACCTTC.

This clone was seen a handful of times. The rearrangement uses TRBV15 and TRBJ1-2; 7 nucleotides match TRBD1. V lost 3 bases to trimming and J lost 7 bases; unmatched junction nucleotides: 8. Germline lookup yields CDR1 LNHNV and CDR2 YYDKDF (reference sequence). The length of the CDR3 is 14 residues. The DNA of the CDR3 is TGTGCCACCAGCAGGGCCGGGACAGCGAGTGGCTACACCTTC. Its translation: CATSRAGTASGYTF. The variable domain in full, completed from reference TRBV15 and TRBJ1-2, reads DAMVIQNPRYQVTQFGKPVTLSCSQTLNHNVMYWYQQKSSQAPKLLFHYYDKDFNNEADTPDNFQSRRPNTSFCFLDIRSPGLGDTAMYLCATSRAGTASGYTFGSGTRLTVV.

A note on this clone: At one of its ends the junction is not consistent with the germline gene, which may arise from a read error. The gene calls are TRBV7-7 and TRBJ2-3; 12 bases fit TRBD2. CDR1 SSHAT and CDR2 FNYEAQ come from the germline V gene (reference sequence). The CDR3 has 15 amino acids. In nucleotides, the CDR3 is TGTGCTAGCAGCTTGGGACTAGCGGGTACAGATACGCAGTATTTT. It yields the protein CASSLGLAGTDTQYF.

This clone was seen only a few times. This chain joins TRBV18 and TRBJ1-5; no firm D call. There are 15 residues in the CDR3. Per germline, CDR1 KGHSH and CDR2 LQKENI. V dropped 5 bases and J dropped 2 bases, with 13 bases sitting between them. The CDR3 DNA reads TGTGCCAGCTCAGCTCGGACGTCGGGCAATCAGCCCCAGCATTTT. Amino acid sequence: CASSARTSGNQPQHF.